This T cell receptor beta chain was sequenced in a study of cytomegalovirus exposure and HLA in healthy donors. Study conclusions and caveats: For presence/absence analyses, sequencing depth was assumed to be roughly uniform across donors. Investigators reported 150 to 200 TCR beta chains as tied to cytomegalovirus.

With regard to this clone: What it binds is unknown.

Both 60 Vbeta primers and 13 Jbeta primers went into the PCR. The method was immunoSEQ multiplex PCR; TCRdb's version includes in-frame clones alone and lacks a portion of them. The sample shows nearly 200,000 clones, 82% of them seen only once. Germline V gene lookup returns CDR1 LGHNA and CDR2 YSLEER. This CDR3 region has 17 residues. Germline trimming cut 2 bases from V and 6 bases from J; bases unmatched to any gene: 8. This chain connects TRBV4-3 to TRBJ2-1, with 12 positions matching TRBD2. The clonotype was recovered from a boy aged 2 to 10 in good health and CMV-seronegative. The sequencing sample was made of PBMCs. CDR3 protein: CASSQTLAGGLSNEQFF. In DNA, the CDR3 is TGCGCCAGCAGCCAAACCCTAGCGGGGGGGCTTTCCAATGAGCAGTTCTTC.